This entry features one T cell receptor (beta chain) sequence. Its specificity is not known. Lung cancer patients with chemo-refractory metastatic non-small-cell disease were given focal radiation plus CTLA-4 blockade with ipilimumab. Sequencing used immunoSEQ multiplex PCR; TCRdb keeps in-frame clones, though not all of them. Of roughly 50,000 clones listed, approximately 90% were seen once; the top ten hold approximately 8%. The length of the CDR3 is 17 residues. CDR1 and CDR2 from the germline V gene are MDHEN and SYDVKM. The V gene end was trimmed by 6 bases and the J gene end by 0 bases; junction bases not matched to a gene: 10. The data originate from a study of radiotherapy plus CTLA-4 blockade in lung cancer. Study at large: Objective response rate was about 19%; disease control rate, around 30%. The study's findings and limits: Expansion of tumor-derived TCR clones was observed in blood after radiotherapy plus ipilimumab. Early blood T cell clone dynamics reportedly forecast response best, with interferon-beta.

This sequence joins TRBV28 and TRBJ1-1; 10 bases are shared with TRBD1. This specimen was peripheral blood, taken from a patient treated with radiotherapy plus ipilimumab. This TCR came from a human donor with non-small cell lung cancer whose response to radiotherapy plus ipilimumab could not be evaluated. Here the CDR3 DNA reads TGTGCCAGCAGATACTTAGTGACAGGGGGCATGAACACTGAAGCTTTCTTT. It codes for CASRYLVTGGMNTEAFF. Full variable domain (outside the CDR3, taken from reference TRBV28 and TRBJ1-1): DVKVTQSSRYLVKRTGEKVFLECVQDMDHENMFWYRQDPGLGLRLIYFSYDVKMKEKGDIPEGYSVSREKKERFSLILESASTNQTSMYLCASRYLVTGGMNTEAFFGQGTRLTVV.